This T cell receptor beta chain comes out of a study of human T cells and chemical hapten exposure. Time point described: pre-sensitization, week 0. The sample's treatment: therapeutic diphenylcyclopropenone sensitization with weekly scalp DPC. Germline-derived CDR1 and CDR2 are MDHEN and SYDVKM. CDR3 size: 14 residues. Losses at the gene ends were 4 bases for V and 5 bases for J; bases not matched to a gene: 6. TCRdb re-called the RACE reads with MiXCR, one entry per CDR3 protein. The sample holds some 110,000 distinct CDR3 sequences, approximately 12% seen once. The receptor was derived from a woman aged 45-60 years with alopecia areata. Some clones in this sample may be carry-over from other donors' samples. The V gene is TRBV28, the J gene TRBJ1-2, with 8 nucleotides matching TRBD1. The input for sequencing was whole blood, taken in connection with sensitization to the hapten diphenylcyclopropenone (DPC). The CDR3 protein is CASSSGQGTYGYTF. In DNA form, the CDR3 reads TGTGCCAGCAGTTCCGGACAGGGAACATATGGCTACACCTTC.